Shown below are 22 T cell receptor beta chains from a single sample sequenced in a study of beta chain features in type 1 diabetes. Expressed TCRB transcripts were sequenced, since all the RNA that had been isolated was reverse transcribed. Profiling relied on immunoSEQ multiplex PCR, and the TCRdb table lists in-frame clones only, not all of them. Counted here are 850,000 to 900,000 clones, about 17% occurring once; the ten biggest clones make up 0.02% to 0.025%. The sequencing sample was made of naive CD4+ T cells from blood. These receptor sequences come from a woman in her late teens or twenties in good health.

CDR3 sequence: CASSSVMNTEAFF. The CDR3 DNA follows: TGTGCCAGCAGCTCAGTAATGAACACTGAAGCTTTCTTT. The chain employs TRBV27 and TRBJ1-1; D unclear. The CDR3 runs 13 residues. CDR1 MNHEY and CDR2 SMNVEV come from the germline V gene (reference sequence). Trimming left V 6 bases short and J 0 bases short, with 8 bases between.

V and J are TRBV29-1 and TRBJ1-1, with 7 bases aligning to TRBD1. Germline values: CDR1 SQVTM, CDR2 ANQGSEA. The J segment lost 1 base and the V segment lost 7 bases, leaving 9 bases of the junction unmatched. CDR3 length equals 14 residues. The CDR3 DNA follows: TGCAGCGCCAGAAGCCGACAGGGGAACACTGAAGCTTTCTTT. It is translated as CSARSRQGNTEAFF.

The chain is built from TRBV5-1 and TRBJ2-7; weak D call: TRBD1 (6 bases). This CDR3 is built from 13 residues. Germline V lookup: CDR1 SGHRS, CDR2 YFSETQ. V was pared by 0 bases and J by 6 bases, with 10 bases between. CDR3 sequence: CASSLDGQSEQYF. The CDR3, as DNA: TGCGCCAGCAGCTTGGACGGACAGAGCGAGCAGTACTTC.

This clone has more than one count but fewer than ten. V gene TRBV28 combines with J gene TRBJ2-2, with D maybe TRBD2 (6 bases). Germline CDR1 is MDHEN and CDR2 is SYDVKM. The CDR3 covers 13 residues. Trimming stripped 6 bases from V and 5 bases from J, with 10 bases between. CDR3 protein: CASSQTSTGELFF. In DNA form, the CDR3 reads TGTGCCAGCAGCCAGACTAGTACCGGGGAGCTGTTTTTT.

This clone has more than one count but fewer than ten. The chain combines TRBV7-9 with TRBJ2-3; 8 positions agree with TRBD2. The V and J ends lost 3 bases and 5 bases, in that order; junction bases with no gene match: 10. This CDR3 has 16 amino acids. Germline assignment: CDR1 SEHNR and CDR2 FQNEAQ (reference sequence). The CDR3 DNA is TGTGCCAGCAGCTTGATGGGGACTAGTGTAGGAGATACGCAGTATTTT. It yields the protein CASSLMGTSVGDTQYF.

This rearrangement joins TRBV6-6 to TRBJ2-5; 11 nucleotides agree with TRBD1. Germline trimming cut 2 bases from V and 5 bases from J; bases unmatched to any gene: 7. Germline CDR1 MNHNY, CDR2 SVGAGI (reference sequence). This CDR3 contains 16 residues. The DNA for the CDR3 is TGTGCCAGCAGTTACCCGGGACAGGGGGGTATGGAGACCCAGTACTTC. It translates to CASSYPGQGGMETQYF.

The gene calls are TRBV9 and TRBJ2-3, with 9 bases identical to TRBD2. J gave up 5 bases and V 0 bases, and 4 bases lay outside the gene matches. The CDR3 runs to 15 residues. CDR1 and CDR2 (germline): SGDLS, YYNGEE. The CDR3 reads CASSVASGEIDTQYF. As DNA, the CDR3 is TGTGCCAGCAGCGTAGCTAGCGGGGAAATAGATACGCAGTATTTT. The whole variable domain, remainder taken from reference TRBV9 and TRBJ2-3, is DSGVTQTPKHLITATGQRVTLRCSPRSGDLSVYWYQQSLDQGLQFLIQYYNGEERAKGNILERFSAQQFPDLHSELNLSSLELGDSALYFCASSVASGEIDTQYFGPGTRLTVL.

The chain employs TRBV5-1 and TRBJ2-3; no clear D gene. V lost 0 bases, J lost 2 bases, and 13 bases lay in between. CDR1 and CDR2 (germline): SGHRS, YFSETQ. CDR3 size: 16 residues. The CDR3 DNA is TGCGCCAGCAGCTTGGCCATGCGGCGGTACACAGATACGCAGTATTTT. Its translation is CASSLAMRRYTDTQYF.

Only a few counts were recorded for this clone. This rearrangement joins TRBV13 to TRBJ2-7, with D unclear. This CDR3 is 12 amino acids long. The V gene lost 3 bases and the J gene lost 5 bases, with 8 bases spanning the gap. Germline V gene data show CDR1 as PRHDT and CDR2 as FYEKMQ (reference sequence). Here the CDR3 reads CASSFRGNEQYF. CDR3 nucleotides: TGTGCCAGCAGCTTCCGTGGGAACGAGCAGTACTTC.

In its sample, this clone was seen a few times. The chain joins TRBV14 to TRBJ2-1, with D possibly TRBD2 on 5 matching bases. The germline V gene encodes CDR1 SGHDN and CDR2 FVKESK. This CDR3 contains 18 residues. V was cut by 3 bases and J by 5 bases, with 23 bases left in between. The CDR3 region is CASSHSSYRRVIDNEQFF. The CDR3 nucleotides read TGTGCCAGCAGCCATAGCTCTTATCGGCGGGTAATCGACAATGAGCAGTTCTTC.

The rearrangement uses TRBV7-9 and TRBJ2-5, with 7 bases that match TRBD2. The CDR3 spans 13 residues. Germline values: CDR1 SEHNR, CDR2 FQNEAQ (reference sequence). V was clipped by 7 bases and J by 2 bases; unmatched bases: 4. This chain's CDR3 is CASTRGVQETQYF. The CDR3 nucleotides read TGTGCCAGCACTCGGGGGGTGCAAGAGACCCAGTACTTC.

This clone was seen only a few times. This chain uses TRBV7-8 with TRBJ2-5; no clear D. The V gene's germline CDR1 is SGHVS and CDR2 FQNEAQ. Trimming removed 4 bases at V and 5 bases at J, with 17 bases between. The CDR3 sequence is 15 residues long. CDR3 nucleotides: TGTGCCAGCAGCTCATGGTTAACGGTCTCGGAGACCCAGTACTTC. It encodes CASSSWLTVSETQYF.

This rearrangement joins TRBV6-1 to TRBJ1-4; perhaps TRBD1 as D (5 bases). Germline CDR1 reads MNHNS; CDR2 reads SASEGT. The CDR3 runs to 18 residues. Trimming left V 1 base short and J 8 bases short, with 23 bases between. The CDR3, as DNA: TGTGCCAGCAGTGAAGTCAGAGCGGGACGGAGAACAAGGGAAAAACTGTTTTTT. Translated, it gives CASSEVRAGRRTREKLFF.

V gene TRBV7-2 combines with J gene TRBJ2-3; tentative D call: TRBD2 (6 bases). The CDR3 is 16 residues long. The V and J ends lost 1 base and 3 bases respectively, with 14 bases between them. Germline CDR1 SGHTA, CDR2 FQGNSA. The CDR3 sequence is CASSLGVGRRTDTQYF. The CDR3 coding sequence is TGTGCCAGCAGCTTAGGGGTCGGGAGAAGGACAGATACGCAGTATTTT.

The gene calls are TRBV5-1 and TRBJ1-5; perhaps TRBD1 as D (5 bases). Between the trimmed V and J ends, which lost 2 bases and 5 bases, there was a span of 11 bases. The CDR3 is 14 residues long. The germline V gene encodes CDR1 SGHRS and CDR2 YFSETQ. The CDR3 region has the DNA TGCGCCAGCAGCTTCTCTGGAGGGGATCAGCCCCAGCATTTT. It specifies CASSFSGGDQPQHF.

CDR3 nucleotide sequence: TGTGCCAGCAGTTTTTGGGGATCCGACAGGGAGGGTGGCCTCGTACAAGAGACCCAGTACTTC. The encoded protein is CASSFWGSDREGGLVQETQYF. This chain uses TRBV28 with TRBJ2-5; D possibly matches TRBD1 or TRBD2 (7 bases each). This CDR3 region has 21 residues. Germline loops: CDR1 MDHEN, CDR2 SYDVKM. The germline V and J ends were trimmed by 3 bases and 2 bases, with 31 bases remaining between them. The variable domain in full, completed from reference TRBV28 and TRBJ2-5, reads DVKVTQSSRYLVKRTGEKVFLECVQDMDHENMFWYRQDPGLGLRLIYFSYDVKMKEKGDIPEGYSVSREKKERFSLILESASTNQTSMYLCASSFWGSDREGGLVQETQYFGPGTRLLVL.

The table lists this clone with a few counts. One end of the junction varies from germline; a read error may be responsible. The chain has TRBV7-9 and TRBJ2-1; 7 bases map to TRBD2. CDR3 length: 14 residues. The V gene's germline CDR1 is SEHNR and CDR2 FQNEAQ (reference sequence). Here the CDR3 DNA reads TGTGCCAGCACCTTAGCGGGCTCCTACAATGAGCAGTTCTTC. Amino acid sequence: CASTLAGSYNEQFF.

This clone was counted between two and nine times. V gene TRBV7-9 combines with J gene TRBJ2-6, with 9 bases identical to TRBD1. Germline CDR1 SEHNR, CDR2 FQNEAQ (reference sequence). The J segment lost 0 bases and the V segment lost 4 bases, leaving 10 bases of the junction unmatched. The CDR3 consists of 19 residues. The CDR3: CASSSLPGQGYSGANVLTF. The CDR3, as DNA: TGTGCCAGCAGCTCTCTCCCGGGACAGGGATACTCTGGGGCCAACGTCCTGACTTTC.

This clone was recorded a few times. The rearrangement joins TRBV7-6 to TRBJ2-5, with D unclear. The ends were cut back, 0 bases at V and 3 bases at J, with 17 bases in the middle. CDR3 length: 17 residues. CDR1 is SGHVS and CDR2 is FNYEAQ in the germline V gene. CDR3 residues: CASSLALRAGKKETQYF. The CDR3 DNA reads TGTGCCAGCAGCTTAGCGCTAAGGGCAGGCAAAAAAGAGACCCAGTACTTC.

V usage is TRBV10-3 and J usage is TRBJ1-1; D gene uncertain. Deletions cut 4 bases from V and 1 base from J, with 4 bases between. There are 12 residues in the CDR3. Germline V gives CDR1 ENHRY, CDR2 SYGVKD. This CDR3 reads CAISARNTEAFF. CDR3 bases: TGTGCCATCAGTGCCAGGAACACTGAAGCTTTCTTT.

This chain joins TRBV6-5 and TRBJ2-2; 9 bases match TRBD2. This CDR3 is built from 15 residues. V lost 5 bases to trimming and J lost 6 bases; unmatched junction nucleotides: 7. The germline V gene encodes CDR1 MNHEY and CDR2 SVGAGI. CDR3 nucleotides: TGTGCCAGCAGTCCTCCTGCGGGAGGGGCCGGGGAGCTGTTTTTT. Translated: CASSPPAGGAGELFF.

This clone was recorded a few times. The DNA of the CDR3 is TGTGCCAGCAGTTTTGTTGAGGCAGATACGCAGTATTTT. The encoded protein is CASSFVEADTQYF. This chain uses TRBV28 with TRBJ2-3; D is uncertain. Germline lookup yields CDR1 MDHEN and CDR2 SYDVKM. The germline V and J ends were trimmed by 3 bases and 4 bases, with 8 bases remaining between them. The CDR3 runs to 13 residues.